In this sample, the clone carrying this T cell receptor beta chain turned up a few times. The antigen is undetermined. J gave up 5 bases and V 1 base, and 7 bases lay outside the gene matches. The CDR3 is 17 amino acids. CDR1 SGHDN and CDR2 FVKESK come from the germline V gene. These data come from a study of T-cell reconstitution after alpha-beta-depleted transplantation in children. General study findings and limits: Day-60 TCRbeta diversity that was high in some patients was derived from surviving recipient T cells and thymic progenitors. T-cell counts and diversity at one year post-transplant came mainly from newly produced T cells.

As it was prepared, the TCRbeta library received unique molecular identifiers. MiXCR, run by TCRdb on the PCR reads, gives a single entry per CDR3 protein. The sample lists 700,000 to 950,000 distinct CDR3 sequences, 16% occurring once. The sequences come from PBMCs, mostly from graft donor cells, collected 360 days after TCRalphabeta/CD19-depleted stem cell transplant. The sequence was collected from a male patient between 5 and 17 years old who had a stem cell transplant for acute lymphoblastic leukemia, so the T cells may come from the graft donor. The chain carries TRBV14 and TRBJ2-5, with 13 bases that match TRBD2. CDR3 coding DNA: TGTGCCAGCAGCCAAGGTGGACTAGCGGGAGCGGGGGAGACCCAGTACTTC. It encodes CASSQGGLAGAGETQYF.